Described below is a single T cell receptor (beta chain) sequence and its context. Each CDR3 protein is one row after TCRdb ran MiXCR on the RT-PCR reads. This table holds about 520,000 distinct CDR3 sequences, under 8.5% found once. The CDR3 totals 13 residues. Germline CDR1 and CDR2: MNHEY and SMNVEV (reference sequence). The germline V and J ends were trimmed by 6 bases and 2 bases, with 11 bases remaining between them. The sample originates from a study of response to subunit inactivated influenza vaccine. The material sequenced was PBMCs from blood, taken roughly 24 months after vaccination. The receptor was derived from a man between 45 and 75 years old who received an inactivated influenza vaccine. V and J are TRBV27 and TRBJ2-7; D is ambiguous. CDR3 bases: TGTGCCAGCAGGCTCACGGTGGCCTACGAGCAGTACTTC. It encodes CASRLTVAYEQYF.